These T cell receptor beta chains were read from a single sample in a study of graft-versus-host responses after intestinal transplantation. These receptors have no identified antigens. Profiling relied on immunoSEQ multiplex PCR, and the TCRdb table lists in-frame clones only, not all of them. In the table there are over 55,000 clones, roughly 88% of which are singletons. The sequences come from unstimulated CD8+ T cells sorted from spleen or lymph node cells, collected before intestinal transplant. These receptors originate from a human donor who received an intestinal transplant. CDR3s include the opening cysteine and the closing phenylalanine or tryptophan. Each record gives: V gene, D gene, clone size, J gene, CDR3 protein, CDR3 DNA. D genes are given only for firm matches. Size is omitted from some rows. Given values are once, few, many or a class for expanded clones.

TRBV6-5,-,few,TRBJ2-7,CASSYSRGAQYEQYF,TGTGCCAGCAGTTACTCTCGGGGGGCCCAATACGAGCAGTACTTC
TRBV11-2,TRBD1,-,TRBJ2-7,CASSLDLGGLGEQYF,TGTGCCAGCAGCTTAGATCTAGGGGGCTTGGGGGAGCAGTACTTC
TRBV13,TRBD2,medium-sized,TRBJ2-4,CASSLGLPGGKNIQYF,TGTGCCAGCAGCTTAGGCCTTCCGGGGGGTAAAAACATTCAGTACTTC
TRBV10-3,-,-,TRBJ1-2,CAISEPDGDTNGYTF,TGTGCCATCAGTGAGCCCGATGGGGACACAAATGGCTACACCTTC
TRBV7-6,TRBD1,-,TRBJ2-7,CASSLGETGPQGEQYF,TGTGCCAGCAGCTTAGGGGAGACAGGGCCCCAAGGAGAGCAGTACTTC
TRBV11-2,-,-,TRBJ2-1,CASSLVGWGGVGEQFF,TGTGCCAGCAGCTTAGTGGGTTGGGGCGGGGTGGGTGAGCAGTTCTTC
TRBV15,TRBD2,-,TRBJ2-1,CATSRRSGGRPYNEQFF,TGTGCCACCAGCAGACGTAGCGGGGGGCGCCCCTACAATGAGCAGTTCTTC
TRBV6-5,-,-,TRBJ2-7,CASSFQGEQYF,TGTGCCAGCAGTTTCCAGGGGGAGCAGTACTTC
TRBV5-4,-,-,TRBJ1-2,CASSLDPDYGYTF,TGTGCCAGCAGCTTGGACCCAGACTATGGCTACACCTTC
TRBV6-5,-,-,TRBJ1-1,CASSYTGFNTEAFF,TGTGCCAGCAGTTACACGGGGTTTAACACTGAAGCTTTCTTT
TRBV9,TRBD1,-,TRBJ2-7,CASSPRDSPLEQYF,TGTGCCAGCAGCCCCCGGGACAGCCCCCTAGAGCAGTACTTC
TRBV9,TRBD1,-,TRBJ2-2,CASSLARDRGRGAGELFF,TGTGCCAGCAGCCTAGCCCGGGACAGGGGGCGCGGGGCCGGGGAGCTGTTTTTT
TRBV29-1,-,once,TRBJ1-4,CSVEVAGYQKLFF,TGCAGCGTTGAAGTAGCAGGGTACCAAAAACTGTTTTTT
TRBV7-9,-,-,TRBJ1-2,CASSLEIGGADGYTF,TGTGCCAGCAGCTTAGAAATCGGGGGAGCGGATGGCTACACCTTC
TRBV5-6,-,-,TRBJ1-4,CASRPWGPTNEKLFF,TGTGCCAGCAGACCCTGGGGGCCAACTAATGAAAAACTGTTTTTT
TRBV29-1,TRBD1,-,TRBJ1-2,CSVENPGQSLFGYTF,TGCAGCGTTGAGAATCCGGGACAGAGCCTTTTTGGCTACACCTTC
TRBV4-1,-,once,TRBJ2-2,CASSPGLLGELFF,TGCGCCAGCAGCCCCGGACTCCTCGGGGAGCTGTTTTTT
TRBV10-3,TRBD2,-,TRBJ2-3,CAISVPGLASTDTQYF,TGTGCCATCAGTGTCCCGGGACTAGCTTCAACAGATACGCAGTATTTT
TRBV4-1,TRBD1,few,TRBJ1-1,CASSPRGAGNTEAFF,TGCGCCAGCAGCCCCAGGGGGGCAGGGAACACTGAAGCTTTCTTT
TRBV7-2,-,-,TRBJ1-1,CASSPGGTEAFF,TGTGCCAGCAGCCCCGGGGGCACTGAAGCTTTCTTT
TRBV12-2,-,-,TRBJ2-5,CASRPKLAGGYFIWETQYF,TGTGCAAGTCGCCCTAAACTAGCGGGGGGGTATTTTATTTGGGAGACCCAGTACTTC
TRBV9,TRBD1,-,TRBJ2-1,CASSPSGTGGWYNEQFF,TGTGCCAGCAGCCCGTCCGGGACAGGGGGGTGGTACAATGAGCAGTTCTTC
TRBV28,TRBD1,-,TRBJ1-2,CASTLYRTGAEVYGYTF,TGTGCCAGCACCCTCTATCGGACAGGGGCCGAGGTCTATGGCTACACCTTC
TRBV6-5,-,-,TRBJ2-5,CASSYSGEQYF,TGTGCCAGCAGTTACTCTGGGGAGCAGTACTTC
TRBV29-1,-,-,TRBJ1-2,CSVAGLTRSNYGYTF,TGCAGCGTTGCTGGTCTTACCAGATCTAACTATGGCTACACCTTC
TRBV19,TRBD1,-,TRBJ1-2,CASSMTGNYGYTF,TGTGCCAGTAGTATGACAGGGAACTATGGCTACACCTTC
TRBV10-3,-,-,TRBJ1-1,CAISPVVGGNTEAFF,TGTGCCATCAGTCCAGTCGTGGGGGGGAACACTGAAGCTTTCTTT
TRBV11-2,-,-,TRBJ2-7,CASSLPTKDYEQYF,TGTGCCAGCAGCCTCCCGACCAAAGACTACGAGCAGTACTTC
TRBV19,-,-,TRBJ1-1,CASSMAGVAEAFF,TGTGCCAGTAGTATGGCAGGGGTAGCTGAAGCTTTCTTT
TRBV27,TRBD1,-,TRBJ1-1,CASSLNRGRTEAFF,TGTGCCAGCAGCTTAAACAGGGGAAGGACTGAAGCTTTCTTT